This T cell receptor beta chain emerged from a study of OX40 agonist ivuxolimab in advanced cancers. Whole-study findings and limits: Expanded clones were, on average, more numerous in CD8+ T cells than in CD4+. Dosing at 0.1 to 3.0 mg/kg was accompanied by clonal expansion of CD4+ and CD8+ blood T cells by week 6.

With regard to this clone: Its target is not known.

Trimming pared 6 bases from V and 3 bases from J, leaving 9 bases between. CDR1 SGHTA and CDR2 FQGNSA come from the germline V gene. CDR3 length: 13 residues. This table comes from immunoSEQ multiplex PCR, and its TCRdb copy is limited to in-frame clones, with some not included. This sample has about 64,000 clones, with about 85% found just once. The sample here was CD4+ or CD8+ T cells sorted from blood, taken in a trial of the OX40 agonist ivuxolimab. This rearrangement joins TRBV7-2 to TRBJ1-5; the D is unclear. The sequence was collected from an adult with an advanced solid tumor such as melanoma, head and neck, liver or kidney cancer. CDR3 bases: TGTGCCAGCAGTCCGGTCCACAATCAGCCCCAGCATTTT. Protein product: CASSPVHNQPQHF.